Listed below are T cell receptor beta chains from one sample, sequenced in a study of T-cell reconstitution after alpha-beta-depleted transplantation in children. TCRdb reanalysed the PCR reads using MiXCR and keeps one entry per CDR3 protein. The sample lists about 500,000 distinct CDR3 sequences, 32% seen once, with approximately 2.3% in the top ten. The sample here was PBMCs from the stem cell graft donor, taken from the stem cell graft. The source is a human donor who donated a stem cell graft to a child with aplastic anemia. Each CDR3 is given with its conserved first and last residue. D genes are given only for firm matches. Expanded clones get a size class; other rows say once, few or many, or leave the size out.

size,V,D,J,DNA,CDR3
few,TRBV6-2/TRBV6-3,.,TRBJ2-7,TGTGCCAGCAGTATAGGACAGTACGAGCAGTACTTC,CASSIGQYEQYF
.,TRBV7-2,.,TRBJ2-7,TGTGCCAGCAGCCCGGCCCCCACTCAGAACTACGAGCAGTACTTC,CASSPAPTQNYEQYF
.,TRBV15,TRBD1,TRBJ2-4,TGTGCCACCAGCAGGGACAGGGGAGTGAGCAAAAACATTCAGTACTTC,CATSRDRGVSKNIQYF
.,TRBV29-1,.,TRBJ1-2,TGCAGCGTTGGATTTGACAGCGCTTATGGCTACACCTTC,CSVGFDSAYGYTF
.,TRBV29-1,.,TRBJ2-5,TGCAGCGTGGGGGGTTGGGGCCGATCAGAGACCCAGTACTTC,CSVGGWGRSETQYF
many,TRBV18,.,TRBJ1-1,TGTGCCAGCCGATCGGACAGGAACACTGAAGCTTTCTTT,CASRSDRNTEAFF
few,TRBV20-1,.,TRBJ2-1,TGCAGTGCCGCCCACAATGAGCAGTTCTTC,CSAAHNEQFF
few,TRBV10-2,.,TRBJ2-3,TGCGCCACCTTGTGGGGCCCCGCAATAGATACGCAGTATTTT,CATLWGPAIDTQYF
many,TRBV6-5,.,TRBJ2-5,TGTGCCAGCAGTTACCTAGAGACCCAGTACTTC,CASSYLETQYF
.,TRBV12-3/TRBV12-4,.,TRBJ1-1,TGTGCCAGCAGACTACTCAACTCGAACACTGAAGCTTTCTTT,CASRLLNSNTEAFF
.,TRBV7-9,TRBD2,TRBJ2-3,TGTGCCAGCAGCGCGACTAGCCGTAGCACAGATACGCAGTATTTT,CASSATSRSTDTQYF
.,TRBV20-1,.,TRBJ2-3,TGCAGTGCTAGAGACAGCCGGGACACAGATACGCAGTATTTT,CSARDSRDTDTQYF
.,TRBV6-1,.,TRBJ1-1,TGTGCCAGCAGGACCCAGGGGAACACTGAAGCTTTCTTT,CASRTQGNTEAFF
few,TRBV11-1,.,TRBJ2-7,TGTGCCAGCAGCTCGCAGCACTACGAGCAGTACTTC,CASSSQHYEQYF
many,TRBV9,.,TRBJ1-1,TGTGCCAGCAGCGCGCACACAGGGAGGGTTGAAGCTTTCTTT,CASSAHTGRVEAFF
.,TRBV15,TRBD1,TRBJ2-1,TGTGCCACCAGCAGCAATCGACAGGGTTTGGATGAGCAGTTCTTC,CATSSNRQGLDEQFF
few,TRBV12-3/TRBV12-4,.,TRBJ1-5,TGTGCCAGCAGCATGGGACAAAGGATTAGCAATCAGCCCCAGCATTTT,CASSMGQRISNQPQHF
.,TRBV15,.,TRBJ1-5,TGTGCCACCAGCAGAGAAGCAGGGGACGGAAAGCATTTT,CATSREAGDGKHF
.,TRBV20-1,TRBD1,TRBJ1-2,TGCAGTGCTAGACGGACAGGGGGCGTTGGGGGCTACACCTTC,CSARRTGGVGGYTF
few,TRBV7-2,.,TRBJ1-2,TGTGCCAGCACCCCGGGGGGTCAGGTCGGCTACACCTTC,CASTPGGQVGYTF
.,TRBV6-5,.,TRBJ2-3,TGTGCCAGCAGTTACTCGATAGGACAGCTTACCGATACGCAGTATTTT,CASSYSIGQLTDTQYF
few,TRBV29-1,TRBD2,TRBJ2-1,TGCAGCGTTGCGCCTAGCGGGAGTTTCAATGAGCAGTTCTTC,CSVAPSGSFNEQFF
.,TRBV12-3/TRBV12-4,TRBD1,TRBJ1-1,TGTGCCAGCAGTTTCTTTGGGACAGGGAACACTGAAGCTTTCTTT,CASSFFGTGNTEAFF
few,TRBV12-3/TRBV12-4,.,TRBJ1-1,TGTGCCAGCAGTTTAGGAGTCGGGGCTGAAGCTTTCTTT,CASSLGVGAEAFF
.,TRBV30,TRBD1,TRBJ2-2,TGTGCCTGGAGGTTACAACCACAGGGGGCCGGGGAGCTGTTTTTT,CAWRLQPQGAGELFF
few,TRBV15,.,TRBJ1-6,TGTGCCACCAGCAGAGATCTTGGGGCCATGGTGAATTCACCCCTCCACTTT,CATSRDLGAMVNSPLHF
.,TRBV14,.,TRBJ2-2,TGTGCCAGCAGCTTCACCGAGAACACCGGGGAGCTGTTTTTT,CASSFTENTGELFF
few,TRBV5-1,.,TRBJ2-3,TGCGCCAGCAGCGCTGGTTGGGGGGAAACAGATACGCAGTATTTT,CASSAGWGETDTQYF
.,TRBV29-1,.,TRBJ1-1,TGCAGCGTTGGAGTCAGGGGCGTATACACTGAAGCTTTCTTT,CSVGVRGVYTEAFF
.,TRBV7-6,.,TRBJ2-1,TGTGCCAGCAGCATCTCGACCGTTGACAATGAGCAGTTCTTC,CASSISTVDNEQFF
.,TRBV4-3,.,TRBJ2-1,TGCGCCAGCGTCTTTCGGCCGGCTGTTGACAATGAGCAGTTCTTC,CASVFRPAVDNEQFF
.,TRBV5-1,TRBD2,TRBJ2-1,TGCGCCAGCAGCTTGGAGGGGCTAGCGGGAGGAGGTGAGCAGTTCTTC,CASSLEGLAGGGEQFF
.,TRBV6-2/TRBV6-3,TRBD2,TRBJ2-3,TGTGCCAGCAGCCACCCTCTAGGGAGGGCAGATACGCAGTATTTT,CASSHPLGRADTQYF
few,TRBV12-3/TRBV12-4,.,TRBJ2-2,TGTGCCAGCAGGACCAACACCGGGGAGCTGTTTTTT,CASRTNTGELFF
.,TRBV18,TRBD2,TRBJ2-1,TGTGCCAGCTCGGAAGCTTCCGGCGGGAGCTCCTACAATGAGCAGTTCTTC,CASSEASGGSSYNEQFF
.,TRBV20-1,.,TRBJ2-1,TGCAGTGCTAGAGGACAGGGAGGGGTAGGCAATGAGCAGTTCTTC,CSARGQGGVGNEQFF
few,TRBV10-3,.,TRBJ1-1,TGTGCCACGTCCGGGGGTTCGGCAACTGAAGCTTTCTTT,CATSGGSATEAFF
.,TRBV12-3/TRBV12-4,TRBD1,TRBJ2-6,TGTGCCAGCAGTTGGCCGGGACAGGGGAGCTCTGGGGCCAACGTCCTGACTTTC,CASSWPGQGSSGANVLTF
.,TRBV5-1,.,TRBJ1-1,TGCGCCAGCAGCTTGGTGGTATTCGTGGGGGCTGGAAACACTGAAGCTTTCTTT,CASSLVVFVGAGNTEAFF
few,TRBV12-3/TRBV12-4,.,TRBJ1-2,TGTGCCAGCAGTATACAGGGAGGTTATGGCTACACCTTC,CASSIQGGYGYTF
.,TRBV6-2/TRBV6-3,TRBD1,TRBJ1-1,TGTGCCAGCAGTGCGATAACAGGGGTTCCGACTGAAGCTTTCTTT,CASSAITGVPTEAFF
.,TRBV12-3/TRBV12-4,.,TRBJ2-5,TGTGCCAGCGTTTACGGGACACAACAAGAGAACCAGTACTTC,CASVYGTQQENQYF
.,TRBV5-1,.,TRBJ1-2,TGCGCCAGCAGTATTGGGTTCGTGAAGGGGAGCGATGGCTACACCTTC,CASSIGFVKGSDGYTF
.,TRBV28,.,TRBJ2-2,TGTGCCAGCAGTCGGATTGGACACGGAATAACCGGGGAGCTGTTTTTT,CASSRIGHGITGELFF
few,TRBV12-3/TRBV12-4,.,TRBJ2-1,TGTGCCAGCAGTAAGCGACAGAGCTCCTACAATGAGCAGTTCTTC,CASSKRQSSYNEQFF